This T cell receptor beta chain was captured in a study of beta chain features in type 1 diabetes. Study results and limitations: More deletions and fewer insertions at VDJ junctions were seen in type 1 diabetes patients. In every one of the four CD4+ subsets, TCRB CDR3s were moderately but significantly shorter in Type 1 diabetes patients. Patients' naive, central memory and regulatory TCRB repertoires appeared more alike than those of healthy donors.

The sequenced template was cDNA made from the entire isolated RNA. Repertoires were generated with immunoSEQ multiplex PCR, while TCRdb's copy carries only in-frame clones and drops some. The repertoire includes 150,000 to 200,000 clones, 6.5% to 10% of them detected once, and around 0.5% sits in the top ten. Cell sorting via CD45RO/CCR7/CD25/CD127/CD95/CD27 was performed to obtain CD4+ naive, central memory, regulatory and stem cell-like memory cells. A few counts support this clone. As yet, its antigen is unknown. The same CDR3 is also encoded by other DNA sequences in this sample. Looked up from germline, CDR1 is SGHDN and CDR2 is FVKESK. The CDR3 totals 15 residues. The ends lost 1 base at V and 5 bases at J; junction bases unmatched: 3.

Sequenced: central memory CD4+ T cells from blood. This clonotype was obtained from a woman aged 18 to 35 with type 1 diabetes. The V gene is TRBV14, the J gene TRBJ2-2; the match to TRBD1 covers 8 bases. The CDR3 DNA is TGTGCCAGCAGCCAAGGACAGGGGAAGACCGGGGAGCTGTTTTTT. This sequence encodes CASSQGQGKTGELFF.